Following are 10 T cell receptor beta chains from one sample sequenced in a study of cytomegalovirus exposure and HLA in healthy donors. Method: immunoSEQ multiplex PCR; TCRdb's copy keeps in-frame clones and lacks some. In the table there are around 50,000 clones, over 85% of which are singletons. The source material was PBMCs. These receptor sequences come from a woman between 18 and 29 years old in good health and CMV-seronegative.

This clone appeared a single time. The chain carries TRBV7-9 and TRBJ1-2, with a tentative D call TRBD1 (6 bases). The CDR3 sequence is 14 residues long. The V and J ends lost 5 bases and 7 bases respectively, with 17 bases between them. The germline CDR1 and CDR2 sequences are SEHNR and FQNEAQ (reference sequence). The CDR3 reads CASSRSGVFLGYTF. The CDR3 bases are TGTGCCAGCAGCCGATCAGGGGTCTTTCTTGGCTACACCTTC.

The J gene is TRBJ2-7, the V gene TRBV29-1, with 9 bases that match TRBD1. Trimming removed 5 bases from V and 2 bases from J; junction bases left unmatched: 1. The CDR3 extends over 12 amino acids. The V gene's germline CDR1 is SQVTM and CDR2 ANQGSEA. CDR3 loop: CSVRTGAYEQYV. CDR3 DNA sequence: TGCAGCGTTCGGACAGGGGCCTACGAGCAGTACGTC.

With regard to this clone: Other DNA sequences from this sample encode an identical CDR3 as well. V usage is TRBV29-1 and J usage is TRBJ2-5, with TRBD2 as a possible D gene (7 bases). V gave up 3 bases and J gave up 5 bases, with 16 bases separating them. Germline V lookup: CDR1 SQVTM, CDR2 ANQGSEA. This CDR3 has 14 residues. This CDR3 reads CSVEDRGRGETQYF. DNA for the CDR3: TGCAGCGTTGAGGACCGGGGGCGGGGGGAGACCCAGTACTTC.

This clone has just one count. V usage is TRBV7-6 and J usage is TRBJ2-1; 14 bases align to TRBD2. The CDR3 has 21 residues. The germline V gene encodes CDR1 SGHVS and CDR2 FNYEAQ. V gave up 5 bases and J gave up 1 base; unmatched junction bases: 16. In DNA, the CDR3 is TGTGCCAGCAGCCCCCCCCCGACGACTAGCGGGAGGGCCGTTTCCTACAATGAGCAGTTCTTC. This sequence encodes CASSPPPTTSGRAVSYNEQFF.

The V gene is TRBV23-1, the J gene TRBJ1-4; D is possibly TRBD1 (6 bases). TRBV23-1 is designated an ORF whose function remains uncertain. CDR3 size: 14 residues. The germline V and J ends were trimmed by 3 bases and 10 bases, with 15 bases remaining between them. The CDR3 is CASSHRFRGRKLFF. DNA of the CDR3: TGCGCCAGCAGTCACCGCTTCAGGGGCCGAAAACTGTTTTTT.

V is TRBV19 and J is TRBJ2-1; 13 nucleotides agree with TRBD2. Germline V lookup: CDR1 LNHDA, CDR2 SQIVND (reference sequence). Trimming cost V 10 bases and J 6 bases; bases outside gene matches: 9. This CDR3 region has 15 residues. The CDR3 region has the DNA TGTGCCACCTCTCGACTAGCGGGAGGATTCAATGAGCAGTTCTTC. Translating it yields CATSRLAGGFNEQFF.

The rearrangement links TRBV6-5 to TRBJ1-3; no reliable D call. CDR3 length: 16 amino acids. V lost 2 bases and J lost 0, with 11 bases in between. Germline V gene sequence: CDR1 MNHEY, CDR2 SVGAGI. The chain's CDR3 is CASSYAGSSSGNTIYF. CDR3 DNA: TGTGCCAGCAGTTACGCAGGCAGCTCCTCTGGAAACACCATATATTTT.

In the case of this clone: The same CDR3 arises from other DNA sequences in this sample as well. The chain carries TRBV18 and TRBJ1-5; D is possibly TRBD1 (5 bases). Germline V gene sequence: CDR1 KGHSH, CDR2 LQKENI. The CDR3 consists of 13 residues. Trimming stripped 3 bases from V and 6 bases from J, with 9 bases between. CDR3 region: CASSPGGGQPQHF. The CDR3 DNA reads TGTGCCAGCTCACCCGGGGGGGGTCAGCCCCAGCATTTT.

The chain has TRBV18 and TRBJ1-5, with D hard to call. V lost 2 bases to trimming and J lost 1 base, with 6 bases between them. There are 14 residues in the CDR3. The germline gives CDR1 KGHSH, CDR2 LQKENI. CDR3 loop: CASSPGESNQPQHF. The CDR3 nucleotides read TGTGCCAGCTCACCAGGGGAGAGCAATCAGCCCCAGCATTTT.

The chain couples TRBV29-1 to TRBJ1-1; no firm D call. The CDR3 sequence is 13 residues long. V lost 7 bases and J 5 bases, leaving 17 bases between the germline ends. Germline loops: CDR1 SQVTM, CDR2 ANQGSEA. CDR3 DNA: TGCAGCGCCGGCCGGGCGAGGGCTACTGAAGCTTTCTTT. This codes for CSAGRARATEAFF. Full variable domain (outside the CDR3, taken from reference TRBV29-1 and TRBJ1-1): SAVISQKPSRDICQRGTSLTIQCQVDSQVTMMFWYRQQPGQSLTLIATANQGSEATYESGFVIDKFPISRPNLTFSTLTVSNMSPEDSSIYLCSAGRARATEAFFGQGTRLTVV.